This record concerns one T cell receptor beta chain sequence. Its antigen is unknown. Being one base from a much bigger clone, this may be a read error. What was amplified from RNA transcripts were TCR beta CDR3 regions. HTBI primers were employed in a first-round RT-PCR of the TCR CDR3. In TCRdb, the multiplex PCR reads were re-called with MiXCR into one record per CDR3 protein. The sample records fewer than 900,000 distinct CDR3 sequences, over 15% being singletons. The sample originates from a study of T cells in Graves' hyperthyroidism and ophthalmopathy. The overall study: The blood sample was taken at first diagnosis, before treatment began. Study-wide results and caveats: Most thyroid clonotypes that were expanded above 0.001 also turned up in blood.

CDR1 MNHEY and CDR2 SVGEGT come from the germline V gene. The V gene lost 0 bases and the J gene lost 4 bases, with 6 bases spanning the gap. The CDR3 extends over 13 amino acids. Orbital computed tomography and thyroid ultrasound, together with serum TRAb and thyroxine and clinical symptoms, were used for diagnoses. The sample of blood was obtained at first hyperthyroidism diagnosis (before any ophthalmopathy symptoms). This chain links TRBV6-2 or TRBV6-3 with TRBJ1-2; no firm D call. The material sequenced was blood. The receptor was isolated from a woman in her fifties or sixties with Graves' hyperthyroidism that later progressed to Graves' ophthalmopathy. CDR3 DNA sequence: TGTGCCAGCAGTTACTCGAAGGCCTATGGCTACACCTTC. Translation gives CASSYSKAYGYTF.